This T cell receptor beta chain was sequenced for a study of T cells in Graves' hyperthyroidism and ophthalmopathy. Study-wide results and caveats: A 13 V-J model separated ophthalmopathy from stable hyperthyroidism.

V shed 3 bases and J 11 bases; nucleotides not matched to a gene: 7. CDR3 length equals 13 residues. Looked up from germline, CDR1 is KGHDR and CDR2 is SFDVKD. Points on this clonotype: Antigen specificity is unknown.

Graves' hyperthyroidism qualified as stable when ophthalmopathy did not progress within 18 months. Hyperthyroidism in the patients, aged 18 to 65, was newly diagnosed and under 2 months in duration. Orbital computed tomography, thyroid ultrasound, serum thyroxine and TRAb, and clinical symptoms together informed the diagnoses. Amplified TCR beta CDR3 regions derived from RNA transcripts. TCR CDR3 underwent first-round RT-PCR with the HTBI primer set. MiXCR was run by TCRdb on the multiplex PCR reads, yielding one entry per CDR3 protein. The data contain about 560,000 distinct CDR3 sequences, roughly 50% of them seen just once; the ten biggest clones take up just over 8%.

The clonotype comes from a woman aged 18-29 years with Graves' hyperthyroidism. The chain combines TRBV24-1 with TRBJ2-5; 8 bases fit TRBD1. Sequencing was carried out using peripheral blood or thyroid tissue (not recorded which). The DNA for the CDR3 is TGTGCCACCAGTGATCTGGACAGGGCGGATCAGTACTTC. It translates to CATSDLDRADQYF.